The clone carrying this TCR beta chain showed up many times. Antigen specificity is unknown. These data come from a study of metastatic and nonmetastatic thyroid tumors. Study-wide context: Repertoires from blood and tumor or nodule tissue of malignant and benign thyroid patients were compared.

Under the authors' procedure: Clinicopathological groups differed in CDR3, with these differences serving to build a distant-metastasis classifier for papillary thyroid cancer. TCRdb used MiXCR to call clones anew from the PCR reads. V and J calls and clone size were set by TCRdb, not the authors. The sample records 30,000 to 50,000 clones, approximately 17% being singletons. Germline-derived CDR1 and CDR2 are SGDLS and YYNGEE. V gave up 3 bases and J gave up 4 bases, with 10 bases separating them. CDR3 length equals 14 residues. Study conclusions and caveats: The study reportedly found significantly higher TCR beta diversity in malignant thyroid tumors than benign nodules, in blood and tumor.

All patients were untreated before thyroid surgery. The TCR originated in a female donor with papillary thyroid cancer or a benign thyroid nodule (not recorded which). Some clones in this sample may be carry-over from other donors' samples. The rearrangement uses TRBV9 and TRBJ2-2; D ambiguous. Source material: tumor tissue. As DNA, the CDR3 is TGTGCCAGCAGCGGTCAGAGTGCCACCGGGGAGCTGTTTTTT. Translated, it gives CASSGQSATGELFF.